The 22 T cell receptor beta chains reported below all come from one sample, sequenced in a study of cytomegalovirus exposure and HLA in healthy donors. Primers for the PCR totalled 60 Vbeta and 13 Jbeta. The repertoire was sequenced with immunoSEQ multiplex PCR; TCRdb's copy has only in-frame clones and lacks some. The sample shows some 87,000 clones, around 81% of them seen only once. Sequenced sample: PBMCs. These receptors all stem from a man aged 18-30 years in good health and CMV-seropositive.

This clone was detected only a few times. The chain uses TRBV5-1 and TRBJ2-1; 11 bases fit TRBD2. The trim removed 4 bases at V and 2 bases at J, leaving 8 bases unmatched. Germline V gene lookup returns CDR1 SGHRS and CDR2 YFSETQ. The CDR3 totals 17 residues. DNA of the CDR3: TGCGCCAGCAGCCCCTCGGGTAGCGGGAGGGCCTACAATGAGCAGTTCTTC. It encodes CASSPSGSGRAYNEQFF.

The V and J genes are TRBV2 and TRBJ2-1; 11 bases line up with TRBD2. Germline CDR1 reads SNHLY; CDR2 reads FYNNEI. The CDR3 covers 15 residues. Losses at the gene ends were 8 bases for V and 0 bases for J; bases not matched to a gene: 3. The CDR3 nucleotides are TGTGCCAGCGGGACTAGCGGTATCTCCTACAATGAGCAGTTCTTC. Translated, it gives CASGTSGISYNEQFF. The full variable domain, with the rest looked up from reference TRBV2 and TRBJ2-1, is EPEVTQTPSHQVTQMGQEVILRCVPISNHLYFYWYRQILGQKVEFLVSFYNNEISEKSEIFDDQFSVERPDGSNFTLKIRSTKLEDSAMYFCASGTSGISYNEQFFGPGTRLTVL.

The rearrangement uses TRBV6-5 and TRBJ2-7; 7 bases map to TRBD2. The CDR3 extends over 13 amino acids. Per the germline V gene, CDR1 is MNHEY and CDR2 is SVGAGI. The V gene end was trimmed by 8 bases and the J gene end by 4 bases; junction bases not matched to a gene: 8. The CDR3 here is CASFPPGGYEQYF. In nucleotides, the CDR3 is TGTGCCAGCTTTCCACCCGGGGGGTACGAGCAGTACTTC.

This chain joins TRBV5-4 and TRBJ2-1; 15 bases fit TRBD2. Germline CDR1 SGHNT, CDR2 YYREEE (reference sequence). The CDR3 runs to 17 residues. V gave up 4 bases and J gave up 6 bases; unmatched junction bases: 8. The CDR3 here is CASSPAPGLAGGNEQFF. The CDR3 nucleotides read TGTGCCAGCAGCCCAGCACCGGGACTAGCGGGAGGCAATGAGCAGTTCTTC.

This clone was counted a few times. The chain has TRBV10-1 and TRBJ2-4; D is undetermined. The ends were cut back, 8 bases at V and 1 base at J, with 15 bases in the middle. The CDR3 runs to 15 residues. Per the germline V gene, CDR1 is WNHNN and CDR2 is SYGVQD (reference sequence). CDR3 protein: CASPSVTGAKNIQYF. CDR3 nucleotide sequence: TGCGCCAGCCCATCCGTGACCGGGGCCAAAAACATTCAGTACTTC.

The chain has TRBV29-1 and TRBJ2-7; D is possibly TRBD1 (6 bases). V lost 5 bases and J 6 bases, leaving 11 bases between the germline ends. The CDR3 is 11 residues long. Per germline, CDR1 SQVTM and CDR2 ANQGSEA. For the CDR3, the DNA is TGCAGCGTTTCAGGGGTGGGCGAGCAGTACTTC. Translation: CSVSGVGEQYF.

This sequence joins TRBV15 and TRBJ2-3, with TRBD2 matching over 7 bases. J was trimmed by 2 bases and V by 0 bases; bases with no gene match: 8. Germline CDR1 reads LNHNV; CDR2 reads YYDKDF (reference sequence). This CDR3 contains 17 residues. CDR3 nucleotides: TGTGCCACCAGCAGAGATTTACTGACTAGCCCCACAGATACGCAGTATTTT. Amino acids: CATSRDLLTSPTDTQYF.

This clone was detected once. V and J are TRBV6-4 and TRBJ2-3, with D tentatively TRBD1 (5 bases). V was cut by 7 bases and J by 5 bases, with 19 bases left in between. CDR1 is MRHNA and CDR2 is SNTAGT in the germline V gene. The CDR3 length is 15 residues. The CDR3 sequence is CASKEGAILVDTQYF. As DNA, the CDR3 is TGTGCCAGCAAAGAAGGGGCGATTTTGGTAGATACGCAGTATTTT.

Only one count was recorded for this clone. V gene TRBV25-1 combines with J gene TRBJ2-7, with 9 bases fitting TRBD2. Per germline, CDR1 MGHDK and CDR2 SYGVNS. This CDR3 comprises 16 residues. With V trimmed by 6 bases and J by 1 base, 10 bases remained unmatched. CDR3 sequence (DNA): TGTGCCAGCAGCTCACCCTCGACTAGCGGTTCCTACGAGCAGTACTTC. Translation gives CASSSPSTSGSYEQYF.

The CDR3 is CASSYHRTGKETQYF. The CDR3 DNA follows: TGTGCCAGCAGCTATCACCGGACAGGAAAGGAGACCCAGTACTTC. The rearrangement links TRBV28 to TRBJ2-5, with TRBD1 matching 7 bases. V lost 6 bases to trimming and J lost 5 bases; unmatched junction nucleotides: 12. The CDR3 totals 15 residues. Germline V gives CDR1 MDHEN, CDR2 SYDVKM.

The genes are TRBV5-6 and TRBJ2-3; 13 bases line up with TRBD2. CDR1 and CDR2 from the germline V gene are SGHDT and YYEEEE. With 4 bases clipped from V and 3 bases from J, the junction kept 5 bases outside the gene matches. This CDR3 has 16 amino acids. CDR3 sequence (DNA): TGTGCCAGCAGCCCAGCGGGACTAGCGGGGACAGATACGCAGTATTTT. This encodes CASSPAGLAGTDTQYF.

The chain couples TRBV5-1 to TRBJ1-2; TRBD1 agrees at 7 bases. The J segment lost 7 bases and the V segment lost 0 bases, leaving 6 bases of the junction unmatched. Germline V CDR1 and CDR2: SGHRS, YFSETQ. The CDR3 contains 14 residues. The CDR3 spells CASSLEQGPSGYTF. CDR3 coding DNA: TGCGCCAGCAGCTTGGAACAGGGGCCGAGTGGCTACACCTTC.

This clone showed up just once. The chain links TRBV7-3 to TRBJ2-2, with D tentatively TRBD2 (6 bases). Trimming removed 5 bases from V and 6 bases from J, with 13 bases in between. CDR1 is SGHTA and CDR2 is FQGTGA in the germline V gene. The CDR3 sequence is 14 residues long. CDR3 protein: CASSNPTSPGELFF. The CDR3 DNA follows: TGTGCCAGCAGCAATCCGACTAGTCCCGGGGAGCTGTTTTTT. Full variable domain (missing parts from reference TRBV7-3 and TRBJ2-2): GAGVSQTPSNKVTEKGKYVELRCDPISGHTALYWYRQSLGQGPEFLIYFQGTGAADDSGLPNDRFFAVRPEGSVSTLKIQRTERGDSAVYLCASSNPTSPGELFFGEGSRLTVL.

V usage is TRBV28 and J usage is TRBJ2-2, with TRBD1 matching over 7 bases. This CDR3 has 14 residues. Germline CDR1 and CDR2: MDHEN and SYDVKM. The trim removed 4 bases at V and 3 bases at J, leaving 2 bases unmatched. The CDR3 reads CASSSGGDTGELFF. CDR3 coding DNA: TGTGCCAGCAGTTCAGGGGGTGACACCGGGGAGCTGTTTTTT.

The chain is built from TRBV29-1 and TRBJ2-2; TRBD2 agrees at 13 bases. CDR3 length equals 15 residues. The V segment lost 7 bases and the J segment 1 base; nucleotides outside the gene matches: 3. Germline values: CDR1 SQVTM, CDR2 ANQGSEA. The CDR3 DNA reads TGCAGCGCCAGACTAGCGGGGGGGAACACCGGGGAGCTGTTTTTT. Its protein product is CSARLAGGNTGELFF.

This chain joins TRBV6-5 and TRBJ1-5; D ambiguous. CDR3 length equals 13 residues. Looked up from germline, CDR1 is MNHEY and CDR2 is SVGAGI. The V and J ends lost 2 bases and 5 bases respectively, with 7 bases between them. CDR3 loop: CASSYDGYQPQHF. The CDR3 nucleotides are TGTGCCAGCAGTTACGATGGCTATCAGCCCCAGCATTTT.

This clone occurred a few times. V is TRBV6-5 and J is TRBJ1-3; D remains ambiguous. In germline, CDR1 is MNHEY, CDR2 SVGAGI. Deletions cut 5 bases from V and 1 base from J, with 9 bases between. The CDR3 totals 14 residues. CDR3 residues: CASSNIFSGNTIYF. CDR3 nucleotide sequence: TGTGCCAGCAGTAATATATTTTCTGGAAACACCATATATTTT.

This rearrangement joins TRBV15 to TRBJ2-1; a possible D gene is TRBD2 (5 bases). The CDR3 consists of 15 residues. The germline V and J ends were trimmed by 1 base and 7 bases, with 14 bases remaining between them. The germline V gene encodes CDR1 LNHNV and CDR2 YYDKDF (reference sequence). The CDR3 DNA sequence: TGTGCCACCAGCAGAGCAGCGGACCCTAGGAATGAGCAGTTCTTC. Amino acids: CATSRAADPRNEQFF.

This rearrangement joins TRBV5-1 to TRBJ2-1; no clear D gene. Germline V gene lookup returns CDR1 SGHRS and CDR2 YFSETQ. Trimming left V 0 bases short and J 3 bases short, with 7 bases between. There are 14 residues in the CDR3. The CDR3 DNA is TGCGCCAGCAGCTTGGAGTACTTCTACAATGAGCAGTTCTTC. Its translation is CASSLEYFYNEQFF.

V is TRBV29-1 and J is TRBJ2-7; weak D call: TRBD2 (5 bases). The germline V and J ends were trimmed by 7 bases and 6 bases, with 13 bases remaining between them. The CDR3 is made up of 11 amino acids. Germline V gene data show CDR1 as SQVTM and CDR2 as ANQGSEA. The CDR3 nucleotides read TGCAGCGCCGGGGAGACTGGCGAGCAGTACTTC. This codes for CSAGETGEQYF.

The V call is TRBV28, the J call TRBJ1-2; TRBD1 might be the D (6 bases). The germline CDR1 and CDR2 sequences are MDHEN and SYDVKM. This CDR3 comprises 15 residues. The ends were cut back, 7 bases at V and 5 bases at J, with 20 bases in the middle. The CDR3, as DNA: TGTGCCAGCACCTTAGGTCGGGGGGCGGGGTATGGCTACACCTTC. Translating gives CASTLGRGAGYGYTF.

This chain connects TRBV29-1 to TRBJ2-2; tentative D call: TRBD1 (5 bases). The CDR3 is 13 amino acids. Looked up from germline, CDR1 is SQVTM and CDR2 is ANQGSEA. V was cut by 7 bases and J by 1 base, with 10 bases left in between. The CDR3 spells CSGSTGNTGELFF. The DNA of the CDR3 is TGCAGCGGCTCAACAGGGAACACCGGGGAGCTGTTTTTT.